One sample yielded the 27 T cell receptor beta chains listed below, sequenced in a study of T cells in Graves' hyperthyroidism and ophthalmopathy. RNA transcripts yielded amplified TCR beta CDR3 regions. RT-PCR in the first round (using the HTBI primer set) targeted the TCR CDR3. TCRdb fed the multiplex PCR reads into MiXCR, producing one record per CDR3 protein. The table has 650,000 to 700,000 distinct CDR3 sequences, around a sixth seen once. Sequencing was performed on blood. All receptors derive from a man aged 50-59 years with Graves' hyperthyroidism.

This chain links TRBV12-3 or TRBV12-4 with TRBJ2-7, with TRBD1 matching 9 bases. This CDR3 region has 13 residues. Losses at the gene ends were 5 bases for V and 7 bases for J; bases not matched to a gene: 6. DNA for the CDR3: TGTGCCAGCAGTCCGATAGGACAGGGGGAGCAGTACTTC. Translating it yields CASSPIGQGEQYF.

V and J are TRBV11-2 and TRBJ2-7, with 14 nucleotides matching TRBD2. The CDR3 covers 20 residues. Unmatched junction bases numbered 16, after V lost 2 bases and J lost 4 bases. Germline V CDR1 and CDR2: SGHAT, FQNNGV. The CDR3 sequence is CASSLHGTSGSEVMIYEQYF. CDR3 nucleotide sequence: TGTGCCAGCAGCTTACATGGGACTAGCGGGAGCGAAGTCATGATATACGAGCAGTACTTC.

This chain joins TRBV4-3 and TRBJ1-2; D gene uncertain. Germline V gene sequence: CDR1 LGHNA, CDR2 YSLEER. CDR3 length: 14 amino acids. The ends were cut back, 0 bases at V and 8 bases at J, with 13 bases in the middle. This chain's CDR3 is CASSQDLVGEGYTF. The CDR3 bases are TGCGCCAGCAGCCAAGATCTGGTTGGGGAAGGCTACACCTTC.

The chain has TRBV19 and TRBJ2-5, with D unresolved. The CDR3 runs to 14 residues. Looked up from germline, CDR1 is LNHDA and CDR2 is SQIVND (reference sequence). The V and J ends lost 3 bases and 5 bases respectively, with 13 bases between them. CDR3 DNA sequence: TGTGCCAGTAGTATTTCCCAGGCGTTCGAGACCCAGTACTTC. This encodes CASSISQAFETQYF.

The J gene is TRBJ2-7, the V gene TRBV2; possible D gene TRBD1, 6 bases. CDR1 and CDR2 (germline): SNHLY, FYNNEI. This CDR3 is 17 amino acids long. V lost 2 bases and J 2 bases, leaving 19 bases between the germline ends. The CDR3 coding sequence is TGTGCCAGCAGTGAACCAACGTACAGGGAAGGAACCTACGAGCAGTACTTC. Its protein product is CASSEPTYREGTYEQYF.

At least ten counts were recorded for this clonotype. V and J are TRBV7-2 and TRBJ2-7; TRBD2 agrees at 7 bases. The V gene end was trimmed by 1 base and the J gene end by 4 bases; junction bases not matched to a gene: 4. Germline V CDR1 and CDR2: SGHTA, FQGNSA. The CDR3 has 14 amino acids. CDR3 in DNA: TGTGCCAGCAGCTTAGGGCGGGAGAGTTACGAGCAGTACTTC. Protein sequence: CASSLGRESYEQYF.

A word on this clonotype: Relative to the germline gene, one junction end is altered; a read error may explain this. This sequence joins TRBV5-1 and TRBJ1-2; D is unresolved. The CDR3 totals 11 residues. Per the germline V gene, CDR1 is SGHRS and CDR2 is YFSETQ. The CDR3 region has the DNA TGCGCCAGCATCTTGGAGGAAGGCTACACCTTC. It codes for CASILEEGYTF.

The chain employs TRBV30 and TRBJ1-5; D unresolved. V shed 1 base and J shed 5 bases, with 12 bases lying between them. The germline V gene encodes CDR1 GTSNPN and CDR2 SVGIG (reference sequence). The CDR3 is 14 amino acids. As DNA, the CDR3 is TGTGCCTGGAGTGGGGCAGGCGGTCATCAGCCCCAGCATTTT. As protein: CAWSGAGGHQPQHF.

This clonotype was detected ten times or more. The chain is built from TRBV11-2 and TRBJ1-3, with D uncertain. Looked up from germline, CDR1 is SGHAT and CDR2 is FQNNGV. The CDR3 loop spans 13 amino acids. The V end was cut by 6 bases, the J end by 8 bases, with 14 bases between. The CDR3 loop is CASRGIGRHTIYF. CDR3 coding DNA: TGTGCCAGCAGGGGGATAGGGAGACACACCATATATTTT.

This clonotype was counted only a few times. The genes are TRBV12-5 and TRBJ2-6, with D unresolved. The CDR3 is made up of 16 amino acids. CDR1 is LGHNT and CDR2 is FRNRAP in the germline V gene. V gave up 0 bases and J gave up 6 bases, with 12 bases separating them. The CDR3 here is CASGLVASFKANVLTF. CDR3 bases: TGTGCTAGTGGTTTGGTAGCCAGTTTTAAGGCCAACGTCCTGACTTTC.

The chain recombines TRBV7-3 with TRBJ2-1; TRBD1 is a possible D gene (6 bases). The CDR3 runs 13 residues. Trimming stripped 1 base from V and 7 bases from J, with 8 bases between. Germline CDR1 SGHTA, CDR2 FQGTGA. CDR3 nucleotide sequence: TGTGCCAGCAGCTTAAATCAGGGGAATGAGCAGTTCTTC. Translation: CASSLNQGNEQFF.

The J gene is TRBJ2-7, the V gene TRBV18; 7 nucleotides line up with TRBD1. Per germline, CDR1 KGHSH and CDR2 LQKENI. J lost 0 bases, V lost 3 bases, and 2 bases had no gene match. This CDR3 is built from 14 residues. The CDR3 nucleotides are TGTGCCAGCTCACCGGGACAGTTCTCCTACGAGCAGTACTTC. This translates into CASSPGQFSYEQYF.

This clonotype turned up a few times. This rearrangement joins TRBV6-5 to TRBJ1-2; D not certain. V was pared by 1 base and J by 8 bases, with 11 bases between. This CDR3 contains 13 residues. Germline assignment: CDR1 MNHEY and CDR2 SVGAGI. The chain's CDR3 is CASSYFSGIGYTF. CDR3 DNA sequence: TGTGCCAGCAGTTACTTTTCCGGGATAGGCTACACCTTC.

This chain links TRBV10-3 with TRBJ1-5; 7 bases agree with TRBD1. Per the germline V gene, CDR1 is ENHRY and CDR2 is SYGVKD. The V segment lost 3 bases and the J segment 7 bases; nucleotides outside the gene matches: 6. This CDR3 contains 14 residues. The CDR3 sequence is CAISDDRAGQPQHF. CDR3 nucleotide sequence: TGTGCCATCAGTGATGACAGGGCGGGCCAGCCCCAGCATTTT.

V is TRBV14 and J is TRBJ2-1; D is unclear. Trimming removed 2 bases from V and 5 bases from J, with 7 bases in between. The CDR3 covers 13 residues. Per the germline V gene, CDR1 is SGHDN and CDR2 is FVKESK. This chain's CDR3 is CASSQYRNNEQFF. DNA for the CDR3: TGTGCCAGCAGCCAATACCGGAACAATGAGCAGTTCTTC.

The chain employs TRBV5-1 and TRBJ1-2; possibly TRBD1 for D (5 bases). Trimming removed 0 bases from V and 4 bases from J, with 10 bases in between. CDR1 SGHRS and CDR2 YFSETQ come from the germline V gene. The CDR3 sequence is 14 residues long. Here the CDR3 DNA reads TGCGCCAGCAGCTTGGGGGACCGCTTCTATGGCTACACCTTC. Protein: CASSLGDRFYGYTF.

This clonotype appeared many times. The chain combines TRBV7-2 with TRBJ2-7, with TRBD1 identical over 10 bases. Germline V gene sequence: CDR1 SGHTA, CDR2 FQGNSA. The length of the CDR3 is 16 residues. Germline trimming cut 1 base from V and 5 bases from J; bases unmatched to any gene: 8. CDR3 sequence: CASSLVSGQGGHEQYF. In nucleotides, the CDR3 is TGTGCCAGCAGCTTAGTTTCCGGACAGGGGGGGCACGAGCAGTACTTC.

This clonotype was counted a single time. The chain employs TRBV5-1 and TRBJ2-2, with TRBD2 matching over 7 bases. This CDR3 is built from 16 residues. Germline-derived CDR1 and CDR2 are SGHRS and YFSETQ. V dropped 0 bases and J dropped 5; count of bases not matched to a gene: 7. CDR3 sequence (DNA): TGCGCCAGCAGCTTGGCTAGCGGACTTGGGACCGGGGAGCTGTTTTTT. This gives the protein CASSLASGLGTGELFF.

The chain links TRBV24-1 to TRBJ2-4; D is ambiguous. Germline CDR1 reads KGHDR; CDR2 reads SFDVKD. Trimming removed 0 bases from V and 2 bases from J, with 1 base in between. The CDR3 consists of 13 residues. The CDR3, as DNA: TGTGCCACCAGTGATTTGACCAAAAACATTCAGTACTTC. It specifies CATSDLTKNIQYF.

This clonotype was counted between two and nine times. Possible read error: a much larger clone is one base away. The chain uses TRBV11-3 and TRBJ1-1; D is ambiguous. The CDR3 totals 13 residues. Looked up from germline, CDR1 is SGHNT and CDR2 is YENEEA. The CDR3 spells CASSNTMNAEAFF. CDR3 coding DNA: TGTGCCAGCAGCAACACAATGAACGCTGAAGCTTTCTTT.

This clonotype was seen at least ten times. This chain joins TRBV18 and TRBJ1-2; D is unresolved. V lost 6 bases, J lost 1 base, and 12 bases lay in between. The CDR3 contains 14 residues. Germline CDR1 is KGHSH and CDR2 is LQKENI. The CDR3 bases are TGTGCCAGCTCGCCAAACTCAAATAACTATGGCTACACCTTC. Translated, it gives CASSPNSNNYGYTF.

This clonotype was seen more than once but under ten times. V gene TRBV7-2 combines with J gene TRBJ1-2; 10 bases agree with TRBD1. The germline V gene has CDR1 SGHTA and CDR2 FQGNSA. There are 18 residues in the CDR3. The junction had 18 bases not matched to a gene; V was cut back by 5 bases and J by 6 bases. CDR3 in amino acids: CASSHWGQGTERRHGYTF. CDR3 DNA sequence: TGTGCCAGCAGCCATTGGGGACAGGGGACGGAGCGGAGACATGGCTACACCTTC.

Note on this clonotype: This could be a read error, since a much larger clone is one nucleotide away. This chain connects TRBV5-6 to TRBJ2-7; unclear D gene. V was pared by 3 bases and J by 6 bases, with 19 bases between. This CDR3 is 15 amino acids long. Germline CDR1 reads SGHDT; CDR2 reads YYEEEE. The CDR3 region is CASSSGSTVGFEQYF. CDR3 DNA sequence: TGTGCCAGCAGCTCTGGGTCAACGGTAGGTTTCGAGCAGTACTTC.

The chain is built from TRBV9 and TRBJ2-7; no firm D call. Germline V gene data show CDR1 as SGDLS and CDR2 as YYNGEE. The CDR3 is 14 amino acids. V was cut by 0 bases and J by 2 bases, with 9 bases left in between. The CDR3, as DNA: TGTGCCAGCAGCGTAGCGGCCACCGCCTACGAGCAGTACTTC. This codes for CASSVAATAYEQYF. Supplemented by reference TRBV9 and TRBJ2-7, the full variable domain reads DSGVTQTPKHLITATGQRVTLRCSPRSGDLSVYWYQQSLDQGLQFLIQYYNGEERAKGNILERFSAQQFPDLHSELNLSSLELGDSALYFCASSVAATAYEQYFGPGTRLTVT.

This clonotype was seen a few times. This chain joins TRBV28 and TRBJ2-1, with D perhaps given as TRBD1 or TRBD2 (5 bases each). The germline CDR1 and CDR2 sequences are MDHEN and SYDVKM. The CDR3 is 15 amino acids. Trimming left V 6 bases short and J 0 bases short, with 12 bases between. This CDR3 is CASRGTGTSYNEQFF. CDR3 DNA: TGTGCCAGCAGGGGAACCGGGACCTCCTACAATGAGCAGTTCTTC.

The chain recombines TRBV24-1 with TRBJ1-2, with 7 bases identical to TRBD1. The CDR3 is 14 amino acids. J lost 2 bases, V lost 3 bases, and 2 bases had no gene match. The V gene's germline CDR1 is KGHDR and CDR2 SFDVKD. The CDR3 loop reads CATSDPGQNYGYTF. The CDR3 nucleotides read TGTGCCACCAGTGATCCGGGACAGAACTATGGCTACACCTTC.

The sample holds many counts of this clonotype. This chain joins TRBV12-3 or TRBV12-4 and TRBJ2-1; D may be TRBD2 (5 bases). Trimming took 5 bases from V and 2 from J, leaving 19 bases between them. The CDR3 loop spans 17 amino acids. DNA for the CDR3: TGTGCCAGCAGTCCAGGAACTAGGATAAAGACCTACAATGAGCAGTTCTTC. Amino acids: CASSPGTRIKTYNEQFF.